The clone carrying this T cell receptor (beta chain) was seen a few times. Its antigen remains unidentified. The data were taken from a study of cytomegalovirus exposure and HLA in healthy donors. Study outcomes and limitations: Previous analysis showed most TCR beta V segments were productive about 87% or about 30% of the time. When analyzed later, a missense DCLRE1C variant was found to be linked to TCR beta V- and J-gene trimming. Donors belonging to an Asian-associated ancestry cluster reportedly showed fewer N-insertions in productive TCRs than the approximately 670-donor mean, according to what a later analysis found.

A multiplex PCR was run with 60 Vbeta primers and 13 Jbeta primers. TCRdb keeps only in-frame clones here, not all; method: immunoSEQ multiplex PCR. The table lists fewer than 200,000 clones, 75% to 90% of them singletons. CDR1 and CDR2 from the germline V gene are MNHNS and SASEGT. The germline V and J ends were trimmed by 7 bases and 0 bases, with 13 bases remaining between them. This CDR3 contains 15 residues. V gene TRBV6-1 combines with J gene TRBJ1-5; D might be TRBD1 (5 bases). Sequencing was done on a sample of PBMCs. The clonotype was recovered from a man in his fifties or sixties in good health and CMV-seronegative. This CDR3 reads CASTLGGDSNQPQHF. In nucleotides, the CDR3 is TGTGCCAGCACCCTGGGGGGAGATAGCAATCAGCCCCAGCATTTT.